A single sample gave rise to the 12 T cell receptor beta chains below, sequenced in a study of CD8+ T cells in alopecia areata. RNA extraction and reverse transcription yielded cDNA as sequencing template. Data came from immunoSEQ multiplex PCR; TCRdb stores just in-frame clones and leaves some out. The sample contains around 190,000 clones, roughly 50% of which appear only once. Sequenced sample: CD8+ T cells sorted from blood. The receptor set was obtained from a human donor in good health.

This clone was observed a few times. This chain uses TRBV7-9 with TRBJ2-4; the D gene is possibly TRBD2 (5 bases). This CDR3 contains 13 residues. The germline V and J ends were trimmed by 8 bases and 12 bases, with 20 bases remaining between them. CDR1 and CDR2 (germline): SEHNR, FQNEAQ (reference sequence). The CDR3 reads CASAGVDDKSQYF. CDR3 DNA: TGTGCCAGCGCCGGGGTAGACGACAAGTCTCAGTACTTC.

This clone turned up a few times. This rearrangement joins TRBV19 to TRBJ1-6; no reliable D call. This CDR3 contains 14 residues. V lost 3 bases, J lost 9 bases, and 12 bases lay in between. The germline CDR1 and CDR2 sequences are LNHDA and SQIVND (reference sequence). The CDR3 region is CASSMISGISPLHF. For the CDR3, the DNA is TGTGCCAGTAGTATGATTTCTGGGATTTCACCCCTCCACTTT.

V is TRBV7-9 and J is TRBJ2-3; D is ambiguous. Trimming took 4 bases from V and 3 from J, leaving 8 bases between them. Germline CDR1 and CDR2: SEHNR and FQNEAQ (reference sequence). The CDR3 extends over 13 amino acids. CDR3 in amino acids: CASSSGGTDTQYF. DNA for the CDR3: TGTGCCAGCAGCTCAGGCGGAACAGATACGCAGTATTTT.

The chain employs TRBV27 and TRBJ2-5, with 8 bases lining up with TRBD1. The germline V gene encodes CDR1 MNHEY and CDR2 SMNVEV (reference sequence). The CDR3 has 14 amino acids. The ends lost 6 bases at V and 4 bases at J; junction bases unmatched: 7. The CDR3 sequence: CASSSSGGGETQYF. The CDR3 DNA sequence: TGTGCCAGCAGCTCCTCAGGGGGCGGAGAGACCCAGTACTTC.

CDR3 nucleotides: TGCAGCGTCGCCGGGACAGGGGAGAACTATGGCTACACCTTC. It yields the protein CSVAGTGENYGYTF. The V call is TRBV29-1, the J call TRBJ1-2; 10 bases line up with TRBD1. With V trimmed by 6 bases and J by 2 bases, 6 bases remained unmatched. CDR3 length equals 14 residues. Germline lookup yields CDR1 SQVTM and CDR2 ANQGSEA.

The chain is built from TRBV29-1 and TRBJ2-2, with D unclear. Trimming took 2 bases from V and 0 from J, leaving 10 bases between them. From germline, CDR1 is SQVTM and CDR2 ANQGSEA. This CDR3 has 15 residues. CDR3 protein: CSVESDASNTGELFF. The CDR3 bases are TGCAGCGTTGAAAGTGACGCCTCGAACACCGGGGAGCTGTTTTTT.

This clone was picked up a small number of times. The CDR3 region is CASSLRRGEQYF. The CDR3 DNA follows: TGTGCCAGCAGCTTACGTAGAGGGGAGCAGTACTTC. The chain has TRBV11-2 and TRBJ2-7; D may be TRBD2 (5 bases). Per the germline V gene, CDR1 is SGHAT and CDR2 is FQNNGV. V gave up 2 bases and J gave up 7 bases, with 9 bases separating them. The CDR3 consists of 12 residues. The full variable domain, completed using reference TRBV11-2 and TRBJ2-7, is EAGVAQSPRYKIIEKRQSVAFWCNPISGHATLYWYQQILGQGPKLLIQFQNNGVVDDSQLPKDRFSAERLKGVDSTLKIQPAKLEDSAVYLCASSLRRGEQYFGPGTRLTVT.

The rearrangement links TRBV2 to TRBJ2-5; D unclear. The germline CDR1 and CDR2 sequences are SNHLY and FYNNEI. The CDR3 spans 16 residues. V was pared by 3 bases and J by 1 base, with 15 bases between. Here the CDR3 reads CASSEEFLGSQETQYF. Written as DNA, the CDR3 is TGTGCCAGCAGTGAGGAGTTCCTGGGCAGCCAAGAGACCCAGTACTTC.

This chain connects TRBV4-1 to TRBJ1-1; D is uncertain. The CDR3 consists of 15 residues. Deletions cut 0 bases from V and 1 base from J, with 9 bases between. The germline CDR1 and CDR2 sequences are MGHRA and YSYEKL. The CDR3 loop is CASSQDDEGNTEAFF. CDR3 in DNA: TGCGCCAGCAGCCAAGATGACGAGGGGAACACTGAAGCTTTCTTT.

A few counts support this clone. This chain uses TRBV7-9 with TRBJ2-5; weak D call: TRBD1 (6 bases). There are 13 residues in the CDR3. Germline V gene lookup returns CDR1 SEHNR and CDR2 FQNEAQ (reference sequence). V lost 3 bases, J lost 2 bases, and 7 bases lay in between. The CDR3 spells CASSFDRQETQYF. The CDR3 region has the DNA TGTGCCAGCAGCTTTGACAGGCAAGAGACCCAGTACTTC.

CDR3 sequence: CASSWGTTEQYF. The CDR3 DNA reads as TGTGCCAGCAGCTGGGGGACGACCGAGCAGTACTTC. The V and J genes are TRBV5-4 and TRBJ2-7; D may be TRBD1 or TRBD2 (5 bases each). The CDR3 consists of 12 residues. V lost 3 bases and J 6 bases, leaving 10 bases between the germline ends. From germline, CDR1 is SGHNT and CDR2 YYREEE (reference sequence).

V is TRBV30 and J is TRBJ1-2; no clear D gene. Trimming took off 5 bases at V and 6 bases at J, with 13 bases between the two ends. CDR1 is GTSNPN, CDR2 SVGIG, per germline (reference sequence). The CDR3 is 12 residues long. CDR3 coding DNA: TGTGCCTGGGACCCCTCAATTGATGGCTACACCTTC. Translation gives CAWDPSIDGYTF.